A single sample is the source of the 30 T cell receptor beta chains below, sequenced in a study of blood T cells in healthy people across ages. Primed by a sample-barcoded 5' primer and a J-beta primer mix, a second PCR proceeded for roughly 6 to 12 cycles. TCRdb used MiXCR to reprocess the 5' RACE reads, holding one entry per CDR3 protein. The sample lists 500,000 to 600,000 distinct CDR3 sequences, 27% occurring once. Source material: blood. The receptor set was obtained from an older woman in good health.

This clonotype appeared a few times. This sequence joins TRBV30 and TRBJ2-7, with TRBD1 matching 8 bases. Germline lookup yields CDR1 GTSNPN and CDR2 SVGIG (reference sequence). The CDR3 runs to 14 residues. J lost 2 bases, V lost 1 base, and 4 bases had no gene match. CDR3 nucleotides: TGTGCCTGGAGTGACAGGGGGAATACCTACGAGCAGTACTTC. Translation gives CAWSDRGNTYEQYF.

This clonotype showed up just a few times. The genes are TRBV7-9 and TRBJ2-1; 7 bases map to TRBD2. J was trimmed by 0 bases and V by 5 bases; bases with no gene match: 16. CDR1 is SEHNR and CDR2 is FQNEAQ in the germline V gene (reference sequence). There are 19 residues in the CDR3. The CDR3: CASSPQRATSRSSYNEQFF. The CDR3 bases are TGTGCCAGCAGCCCTCAACGGGCGACTAGCCGAAGCTCCTACAATGAGCAGTTCTTC.

The chain employs TRBV19 and TRBJ1-2, with D hard to call. This CDR3 is 15 amino acids long. Germline loops: CDR1 LNHDA, CDR2 SQIVND (reference sequence). V shed 7 bases and J shed 4 bases, with 19 bases lying between them. CDR3 bases: TGTGCCAGTACCCTACTAGGAGGGAAGTTCTATGGCTACACCTTC. Amino acid sequence: CASTLLGGKFYGYTF.

This chain joins TRBV4-3 and TRBJ2-5; 10 nucleotides agree with TRBD2. Trimming removed 8 bases from V and 5 bases from J; junction bases left unmatched: 11. The length of the CDR3 is 15 residues. Germline V CDR1 and CDR2: LGHNA, YSLEER. This CDR3 reads CASGYSGGPGETQYF. DNA for the CDR3: TGCGCCAGCGGATATAGCGGGGGGCCAGGGGAGACCCAGTACTTC.

This clonotype was counted only a few times. Compared with germline, one end of the junction differs, possibly owing to a read error. CDR3 in DNA: TGCGCCAGCTCACCACCCAACCCCGGGACAGGGGGTATGAACACTGAAGCTTTCTTT. Translating gives CASSPPNPGTGGMNTEAFF. The V gene is TRBV18, the J gene TRBJ1-1; 11 bases are a match to TRBD1. From germline, CDR1 is KGHSH and CDR2 LQKENI. The CDR3 has 19 residues.

This clonotype was counted only a few times. The chain employs TRBV12-3 or TRBV12-4 and TRBJ1-3; D not resolved. Trimming took 5 bases from V and 4 from J, leaving 12 bases between them. This CDR3 comprises 14 residues. This CDR3 is CASSPRAPGNTIYF. In DNA form, the CDR3 reads TGTGCCAGCAGTCCGCGGGCACCCGGAAACACCATATATTTT.

On this clonotype itself: One end of the junction is discordant with germline, which a read error may explain. The chain combines TRBV2 with TRBJ2-7, with 7 bases aligning to TRBD2. The CDR3 runs 14 residues. Germline V CDR1 and CDR2: SNHLY, FYNNEI. CDR3 DNA sequence: TGTGCCAGCAGTGCTGAGACTAGCTCCCACGAGCAGTACTTC. Its translation: CASSAETSSHEQYF.

This chain joins TRBV28 and TRBJ2-2; tentatively, D is TRBD1 (6 bases). The CDR3 length is 11 residues. V was pared by 10 bases and J by 9 bases, with 12 bases between. Germline loops: CDR1 MDHEN, CDR2 SYDVKM. CDR3 coding DNA: TGTGCCACAGATGGGGGCCGGGAGCTGTTTTTT. It yields the protein CATDGGRELFF.

This clonotype was observed a few times. A junction end diverges from the germline sequence, so it may reflect a read error. The V gene is TRBV20-1, the J gene TRBJ1-2; D gene ambiguous. The CDR3 runs 13 residues. Germline values: CDR1 DFQATT, CDR2 SNEGSKA (reference sequence). CDR3 region: CSASRAALYGHTF. The CDR3, as DNA: TGCAGTGCTTCTAGGGCGGCTCTCTATGGCCACACCTTC.

V gene TRBV5-1 combines with J gene TRBJ2-7; the D gene is possibly TRBD1 (5 bases). The J call could be wrong; TRBJ2-5 is a better fit for the DNA end. Germline assignment: CDR1 SGHRS and CDR2 YFSETQ. The CDR3 is 15 amino acids. Written as DNA, the CDR3 is TGCGCCAGCAACTCCGGTCAGGGTAACCAAGAGACCCAGTACTTC. Its translation is CASNSGQGNQETQYF.

This clonotype was recorded a few times. The chain uses TRBV12-3 or TRBV12-4 and TRBJ1-5, with a tentative D call TRBD1 (6 bases). The V and J ends lost 3 bases and 1 base respectively, with 10 bases between them. The CDR3 sequence is 15 residues long. The CDR3: CASSLGAQSNQPQHF. For the CDR3, the DNA is TGTGCCAGCAGTTTGGGGGCTCAGAGCAATCAGCCCCAGCATTTT.

This rearrangement joins TRBV25-1 to TRBJ1-2; 11 positions match TRBD1. The CDR3 loop spans 15 amino acids. The V gene's germline CDR1 is MGHDK and CDR2 SYGVNS. V was pared by 0 bases and J by 8 bases, with 5 bases of the junction left unmatched. CDR3 amino acids: CASSEYGRTGGGYTF. The CDR3 region has the DNA TGTGCCAGCAGTGAATATGGTCGGACAGGGGGCGGCTACACCTTC.

The chain carries TRBV7-3 and TRBJ2-1; 9 positions agree with TRBD2. Germline CDR1 SGHTA, CDR2 FQGTGA. This CDR3 is built from 16 residues. The V segment lost 3 bases and the J segment 0 bases; nucleotides outside the gene matches: 3. DNA of the CDR3: TGTGCCAGCAGCTTTAGCGGGGGTAGCTCCTACAATGAGCAGTTCTTC. Translated: CASSFSGGSSYNEQFF.

This clonotype was seen a few times. This chain joins TRBV12-3 or TRBV12-4 and TRBJ1-5, with unresolved D. The CDR3 is 14 residues long. The V end was cut by 6 bases, the J end by 0 bases, with 9 bases between. CDR3 in amino acids: CASSHLYSNQPQHF. The CDR3 DNA sequence: TGTGCCAGCAGCCATCTATATAGCAATCAGCCCCAGCATTTT.

This chain connects TRBV29-1 to TRBJ2-5; D gene ambiguous. The germline V gene has CDR1 SQVTM and CDR2 ANQGSEA. The V gene lost 0 bases and the J gene lost 8 bases, with 7 bases spanning the gap. This CDR3 region has 11 residues. CDR3 sequence: CSVEENGTQYF. Written as DNA, the CDR3 is TGCAGCGTTGAAGAGAACGGAACCCAGTACTTC.

The sample holds a few counts of this clonotype. A junction end diverges from the germline sequence, so it may reflect a read error. J is TRBJ2-7 and V is TRBV12-3 or TRBV12-4; D gene unclear. The CDR3 has 14 amino acids. This CDR3 is CASKFSLSGYEQYF. As DNA, the CDR3 is TGCGCCAGCAAATTTTCACTCTCAGGCTACGAGCAGTACTTC.

This clonotype came up a few times. The DNA of the CDR3 is TGTGCCAGTCGGAATTGGCGACAGAGGGGGGAAGCTTTCTTT. This translates into CASRNWRQRGEAFF. This rearrangement joins TRBV13 to TRBJ1-1, with D maybe TRBD1 (6 bases). Trimming took off 9 bases at V and 8 bases at J, with 22 bases between the two ends. The CDR3 is 14 residues long. Germline V gives CDR1 PRHDT, CDR2 FYEKMQ (reference sequence).

The chain recombines TRBV5-1 with TRBJ1-6; no clear D. V was cut by 0 bases and J by 8 bases, with 9 bases left in between. Germline lookup yields CDR1 SGHRS and CDR2 YFSETQ. This CDR3 is built from 14 residues. The CDR3 loop reads CASSLGAADSPLHF. The CDR3 nucleotides read TGCGCCAGCAGCTTGGGCGCAGCGGATTCACCCCTCCACTTT.

This clonotype was found a few times. For the CDR3, the DNA is TGTGCCAGCAGTCGGGACAGCCACTACGAGCAGTACTTC. It codes for CASSRDSHYEQYF. The J gene is TRBJ2-7, the V gene TRBV27; 7 bases fit TRBD1. This CDR3 has 13 residues. Germline CDR1 MNHEY, CDR2 SMNVEV (reference sequence). V was pared by 5 bases and J by 3 bases, with 4 bases of the junction left unmatched.

This clonotype showed up just a few times. The chain carries TRBV29-1 and TRBJ1-4; 10 positions agree with TRBD1. The germline V gene encodes CDR1 SQVTM and CDR2 ANQGSEA. With 6 bases clipped from V and 10 bases from J, the junction kept 8 bases outside the gene matches. This CDR3 has 13 amino acids. The CDR3 loop is CSVLTGGGGKLFF. The DNA for the CDR3 is TGCAGCGTACTGACAGGGGGCGGAGGAAAACTGTTTTTT.

This chain connects TRBV2 to TRBJ1-1; D is perhaps TRBD1 (5 bases). Germline CDR1 and CDR2: SNHLY and FYNNEI. V was trimmed by 6 bases and J by 4 bases, leaving 12 bases between them. This CDR3 has 13 amino acids. The CDR3 DNA is TGTGCCAGCAGCAGGGAGGAGAGCACTGAAGCTTTCTTT. It specifies CASSREESTEAFF.

The sample holds a few counts of this clonotype. The chain joins TRBV5-1 to TRBJ2-7; D might be TRBD1 (5 bases). Germline V gene sequence: CDR1 SGHRS, CDR2 YFSETQ. This CDR3 is built from 15 residues. V lost 0 bases, J lost 2 bases, and 12 bases lay in between. The CDR3 here is CASSLAQAGPYEQYF. The CDR3 bases are TGCGCCAGCAGCTTGGCACAGGCCGGTCCCTACGAGCAGTACTTC.

The CDR3 protein is CSARFSGRNEQFF. The CDR3 nucleotides read TGCAGTGCTCGGTTTAGCGGGAGGAATGAGCAGTTCTTC. This chain links TRBV20-1 with TRBJ2-1; TRBD2 matches at 10 bases. Germline V lookup: CDR1 DFQATT, CDR2 SNEGSKA (reference sequence). The CDR3 is made up of 13 amino acids. V gave up 5 bases and J gave up 7 bases; unmatched junction bases: 5.

The rearrangement links TRBV6-1 to TRBJ1-4; D is possibly TRBD1 (5 bases). Trimming took off 5 bases at V and 5 bases at J, with 18 bases between the two ends. There are 16 residues in the CDR3. Germline-derived CDR1 and CDR2 are MNHNS and SASEGT. In DNA form, the CDR3 reads TGTGCCAGCAGTACGCCCAGGCGGGGGAGGAATGAAAAACTGTTTTTT. It encodes CASSTPRRGRNEKLFF.

This rearrangement joins TRBV19 to TRBJ1-5; D is unclear. In germline, CDR1 is LNHDA, CDR2 SQIVND (reference sequence). There are 13 residues in the CDR3. V shed 3 bases and J shed 5 bases, with 8 bases lying between them. CDR3 region: CASSMGRDQPQHF. The CDR3, as DNA: TGTGCCAGTAGTATGGGGAGGGATCAGCCCCAGCATTTT. Combining the CDR3 with reference TRBV19 and TRBJ1-5 gives the whole variable domain DGGITQSPKYLFRKEGQNVTLSCEQNLNHDAMYWYRQDPGQGLRLIYYSQIVNDFQKGDIAEGYSVSREKKESFPLTVTSAQKNPTAFYLCASSMGRDQPQHFGDGTRLSIL.

The rearrangement joins TRBV11-2 to TRBJ2-3; TRBD2 agrees at 12 bases. J lost 0 bases, V lost 5 bases, and 12 bases had no gene match. CDR3 length: 19 residues. In germline, CDR1 is SGHAT, CDR2 FQNNGV. Written as DNA, the CDR3 is TGTGCCAGCAGCACCGGGTCTAGCGGGGGGGCCTACAGCACAGATACGCAGTATTTT. Translating gives CASSTGSSGGAYSTDTQYF.

The chain uses TRBV4-2 and TRBJ2-4; no clear D gene. The CDR3 sequence is 15 residues long. Germline lookup yields CDR1 LGHNA and CDR2 YNFKEQ. Deletions cut 0 bases from V and 6 bases from J, with 12 bases between. CDR3 nucleotide sequence: TGTGCCAGCAGCCAAGACCCCACGGGCGGAAACATTCAGTACTTC. Encoded protein: CASSQDPTGGNIQYF.

The gene calls are TRBV5-1 and TRBJ2-5; possibly TRBD1 for D (6 bases). CDR1 and CDR2 (germline): SGHRS, YFSETQ. V lost 4 bases and J lost 1, with 11 bases in between. This CDR3 is built from 14 residues. CDR3 coding DNA: TGCGCCAGCAGCATCGGGACATCCCAAGAGACCCAGTACTTC. Translating it yields CASSIGTSQETQYF. Drawing the rest from reference TRBV5-1 and TRBJ2-5, the complete variable domain is KAGVTQTPRYLIKTRGQQVTLSCSPISGHRSVSWYQQTPGQGLQFLFEYFSETQRNKGNFPGRFSGRQFSNSRSEMNVSTLELGDSALYLCASSIGTSQETQYFGPGTRLLVL.

This clonotype was seen more than once but under ten times. The rearrangement joins TRBV29-1 to TRBJ1-4; the D is unclear. In germline, CDR1 is SQVTM, CDR2 ANQGSEA. The germline V and J ends were trimmed by 4 bases and 8 bases, with 11 bases remaining between them. The CDR3 length is 12 residues. The CDR3 loop is CSVGKQREKLFF. CDR3 in DNA: TGCAGCGTTGGCAAACAGCGGGAAAAACTGTTTTTT.

This clonotype has a count of ten or more. The V gene is TRBV11-3, the J gene TRBJ2-3; D assignment may be TRBD1 or TRBD2 (6 bases each). V lost 5 bases and J 4 bases, leaving 22 bases between the germline ends. The CDR3 has 17 amino acids. Germline values: CDR1 SGHNT, CDR2 YENEEA. The CDR3 DNA follows: TGTGCCAGCAGCCTAGGAGGCGGGACACAGGGTTCAGATACGCAGTATTTT. Amino acid sequence: CASSLGGGTQGSDTQYF.